This T cell receptor (beta chain) is from a study of blood T cell repertoires in COVID-19. As for the study in general: The cDNA or gDNA used as material had been derived from T cells, B-cell-depleted T cells, or PBMCs.

Methods used by the authors: Amplification of reference gene primers provided the estimated nucleated cell counts. The protocol was immunoSEQ multiplex PCR, while the TCRdb copy is restricted to in-frame clones and leaves out a portion. V, J and clone size reflect that table, while D and trimming were determined from the DNA. This sample has around 140,000 clones, with approximately 84% found just once. The CDR3 sequence is 15 residues long. The V and J ends lost 0 bases and 3 bases, in that order; junction bases with no gene match: 2. CDR1 is GTSNPN and CDR2 is SVGIG in the germline V gene (reference sequence).

The sequence came from a human donor in a cohort sampled during active COVID-19. The chain couples TRBV30 to TRBJ1-3; 10 bases map to TRBD1. Sequencing input: peripheral blood. CDR3 sequence (DNA): TGTGCCTGGAGTGTCGGGACAGGGGTTGGAAACACCATATATTTT. Protein: CAWSVGTGVGNTIYF.